This T cell receptor (beta chain) was captured by sequencing in a study of cytomegalovirus exposure and HLA in healthy donors. The PCR ran on 60 Vbeta and 13 Jbeta primers. Profiled with immunoSEQ multiplex PCR; TCRdb holds only in-frame clones, not every one. The table shows fewer than 250,000 clones, with 82% occurring only once. Points on this clone: No antigen is known for it.

Study-wide points: Presence/absence analyses supposed approximately even sequencing depth among donors. The authors excluded some V segments, including TRBV6-2 and TRBV6-3, as indistinguishable. What a later analysis showed was that several of the most significant clusters appeared linked to common viral pathogens. HLA alleles were associated with 15,000 to 20,000 TCR beta sequences in a later analysis at 0.05 false discovery rate.

The CDR3 spans 14 residues. CDR1 is SGHVS and CDR2 is FQNEAQ in the germline V gene. V shed 5 bases and J shed 9 bases, with 17 bases lying between them. V usage is TRBV7-8 and J usage is TRBJ2-1; perhaps TRBD2 as D (5 bases). The source of this sequence is a man aged 35 to 55 in good health and CMV-seropositive. The sample consisted of PBMCs. The CDR3: CASSPPAATIEQFF. The CDR3 DNA reads as TGTGCCAGCAGCCCTCCAGCGGCCACAATTGAGCAGTTCTTC. The full variable domain, in which reference TRBV7-8 and TRBJ2-1 provide the parts outside the CDR3, is GAGVSQSPRYKVAKRGQDVALRCDPISGHVSLFWYQQALGQGPEFLTYFQNEAQLDKSGLPSDRFFAERPEGSVSTLKIQRTQQEDSAVYLCASSPPAATIEQFFGPGTRLTVL.